The clone carrying this T cell receptor beta chain was recorded at least ten times. As yet, its antigen is unknown. This specimen comes from a study of identical twins. Study-wide results and caveats: Sequences that were beta out-of-frame showed weaker excess twin sharing. Conclusions rested on cross-sectional statistics rather than following the same donors.

A universal primer site arose from template switching, and cDNA bore unique molecular identifiers. One entry per CDR3 protein, called by TCRdb with MiXCR from the 5' RACE reads. The data hold some 460,000 distinct CDR3 sequences, with around 14% observed a single time. In addition, the sample was reused for a study of yellow fever vaccine responses in identical twins.

This sequence originates from a woman between 18 and 29 years old in good health. Sequencing input: CD4+ T cells sorted from blood.

CDR3 coding DNA: TGTGCCAGCAGCCAAGAGGACAGAAATCAGCCCCAGCATTTT. This gives the protein CASSQEDRNQPQHF. The J gene is TRBJ1-5, the V gene TRBV4-2; D is perhaps TRBD1 (6 bases). V lost 0 bases, J lost 4 bases, and 7 bases lay in between. CDR3 length: 14 residues. Per germline, CDR1 LGHNA and CDR2 YNFKEQ.